Sequencing of this TCR beta chain was carried out in a study of Graves' ophthalmopathy and Graves' hyperthyroidism. As for this clonotype: No antigen is known for it.

A duration under 3 months, NOSPECS ≥4, CAS ≥3 and moderate-to-severe activity characterized the donors with ophthalmopathy. The authors amplified TCR beta CDR3 regions from RNA transcripts. An initial RT-PCR round employing HTBI primers preceded a second-round multiplex PCR. TCRdb analysed the multiplex PCR reads with MiXCR anew, one entry per CDR3 protein. Here the sample spans around 600,000 distinct CDR3 sequences, 35% to 50% being singletons. Study results and limitations: Prediction of ophthalmopathy progression reached roughly 68% sensitivity and approximately 75% specificity.

Between the trimmed V and J ends, which lost 5 bases and 2 bases, there was a span of 20 bases. CDR3 length: 16 amino acids. Per germline, CDR1 SGHRS and CDR2 YFSETQ. The clonotype comes from an adult man with Graves' ophthalmopathy. Sequenced sample: peripheral blood. The chain recombines TRBV5-1 with TRBJ2-7; tentatively, D is TRBD1 (5 bases). CDR3 DNA: TGCGCCAGCAGTCTATGGCCGCAGGGTAAAACCTACGAGCAGTACTTC. Protein: CASSLWPQGKTYEQYF.